This record concerns one T cell receptor beta chain sequence. Study processing details: Amplification from reference gene primers served as the basis for estimated nucleated cell counts. The repertoire was sequenced with immunoSEQ multiplex PCR; TCRdb's copy has only in-frame clones and lacks some. The D gene and trimming were derived from the DNA, and the V and J assignments and clone size from that table. The repertoire includes some 16,000 clones, about 81% of them detected once, and about 8.3% sits in the top ten. These data originate in a study of blood T cell repertoires in COVID-19. V was pared by 5 bases and J by 0 bases, with 14 bases between. Germline CDR1 and CDR2: MGHDK and SYGVNS. CDR3 length: 16 amino acids.

The chain recombines TRBV25-1 with TRBJ1-3; TRBD1 might be the D (5 bases). This TCR came from a man in his sixties with acute or convalescent COVID-19. The sequenced material came from peripheral blood. The CDR3: CASSSPGLGSGNTIYF. The CDR3 region has the DNA TGTGCCAGCAGTTCACCGGGACTCGGCTCTGGAAACACCATATATTTT.